This T cell receptor (beta chain) was obtained from a study of shared clonotypes between healthy human individuals. About the study: CD4 naive and CD4 memory each took three plates per donor, while CD8 naive took two and CD8 memory one. Study results and limitations: Several donors had around 5% of their naive CD4 clonotypes in common.

This clone has only one observation. The antigen is unknown. Only in-frame clones appear in the TCRdb table, and some are missing; sequencing was by immunoSEQ multiplex PCR. In the table there are about 2 million clones, approximately 95% of which are singletons. The naive CD8 subset, CD45RO-negative cells positively selected for CCR7, excluded terminally differentiated effector memory CD45RA+ cells. This CDR3 comprises 12 residues. Trimming pared 3 bases from V and 7 bases from J, leaving 6 bases between. Germline V gives CDR1 WSHSY, CDR2 SAAADI. This sequence was found in a man aged 18 to 29 in good health. The chain joins TRBV10-2 to TRBJ2-2, with no clear D. The sequenced sample consisted of naive CD8+ T cells sorted from blood. The CDR3 bases are TGCGCCAGCAGTGACGGTCTCGGGGAGCTGTTTTTT. As protein: CASSDGLGELFF.